This TCR beta chain was captured by sequencing in a study of T-cell reconstitution after alpha-beta-depleted transplantation in children. Unique molecular identifiers were built into the TCRbeta library. TCRdb reprocessed the PCR reads via MiXCR and lists one record per CDR3 protein. The table has hundreds of thousands of distinct CDR3 sequences, approximately 7.3% seen once. This clonotype has a handful of counts. Its antigen is as yet unknown. Per germline, CDR1 SGDLS and CDR2 YYNGEE. This CDR3 has 14 amino acids. Trimming removed 3 bases from V and 3 bases from J, with 9 bases in between. General observations from the study: After one year, T-cell counts and TCRbeta diversity mostly came from new T cells. From surviving recipient T cells and thymic progenitors came the high day-60 TCRbeta diversity observed in some patients. Reported findings indicate that, about two months after transplant, alpha-beta T cells came from several hundred expanded clones, which were derived from non-depleted graft cells.

The sequence was obtained from a female patient under 10 years old who had a stem cell transplant for Fanconi anemia, so the T cells may come from the graft donor. The V gene is TRBV9, the J gene TRBJ2-2; D might be TRBD1 (5 bases). The specimen was peripheral blood, collected 360 days after TCRalphabeta/CD19-depleted stem cell transplant. The CDR3 region is CASSGLTDTGELFF. The DNA of the CDR3 is TGTGCCAGCAGCGGCCTGACAGACACCGGGGAGCTGTTTTTT.